Here is one TCR beta chain with its context. Its target is not known. The assay was immunoSEQ multiplex PCR, and TCRdb's table has in-frame clones only and misses some. In the table there are approximately 50,000 clones, around nine tenths of which are singletons. Germline assignment: CDR1 LNHDA and CDR2 SQIVND (reference sequence). This CDR3 comprises 17 residues. Trimming took 4 bases from V and 8 from J, leaving 26 bases between them. These data belong to a study of radiotherapy plus CTLA-4 blockade in lung cancer. Points from the study as a whole: In blood, tumor-derived TCR clones expanded after radiotherapy plus ipilimumab.

The receptor was isolated from a human donor with non-small cell lung cancer that progressed on radiotherapy plus ipilimumab. Some clones in this sample may be carry-over from other donors' samples. The chain has TRBV19 and TRBJ1-2; D remains unclear. The sample here was peripheral blood, taken from a patient treated with radiotherapy plus ipilimumab. CDR3 in DNA: TGTGCCAGTAGTAAAATCGTGGAGGCAGTTGGGCGCGGGGGCTACACCTTC. This encodes CASSKIVEAVGRGGYTF. The full variable domain, completed using reference TRBV19 and TRBJ1-2, is DGGITQSPKYLFRKEGQNVTLSCEQNLNHDAMYWYRQDPGQGLRLIYYSQIVNDFQKGDIAEGYSVSREKKESFPLTVTSAQKNPTAFYLCASSKIVEAVGRGGYTFGSGTRLTVV.